A selection of T cell receptor beta chains follows, all from one sample in a study of regulatory T cells in long-lasting Graves disease. TCRdb ran MiXCR on the multiplex PCR reads and lists one entry per CDR3 protein. The sample holds a few hundred thousand distinct CDR3 sequences, about 17% seen once. The same specimen was also included in a second study, on T cells in Graves' hyperthyroidism and ophthalmopathy.

Sequencing used peripheral blood mononuclear cells (PBMCs), obtained at new diagnosis, from a patient treated with antithyroid drugs. These receptors were obtained from a woman aged 25 to 39 with Graves disease. CDR3s include the opening cysteine and the closing phenylalanine or tryptophan. A D gene is named only where the DNA matches it firmly. Not all rows give a size; the values are once, few, many and, for expanded clones, a class.

CDR3 DNA	CDR3 protein	V gene	D gene	J gene	clone size
TGTGCCAGCAGTTACTCGGGACAGGGGAACTATGGCTACACCTTC	CASSYSGQGNYGYTF	TRBV6-2/TRBV6-3	TRBD1	TRBJ1-2	many
TGTGCCAGTAGTATGGGGACAGGGGAAGATACGCAGTATTTT	CASSMGTGEDTQYF	TRBV19	TRBD1	TRBJ2-3	few
TGTGCCAGCAGTTTAAGACAGGGATTCTCCACCGGGGAGCTGTTTTTT	CASSLRQGFSTGELFF	TRBV27	TRBD1	TRBJ2-2	few
TGTGCCAGCAGCTTAGTTAGCGGGGGTCTCCCTCCCACAGATACGCAGTATTTT	CASSLVSGGLPPTDTQYF	TRBV7-2	TRBD2	TRBJ2-3	many
TGCAGTGCTTGGGGACTAGCGGGGGACATTGGTAATGAGCAGTTCTTC	CSAWGLAGDIGNEQFF	TRBV20-1	TRBD2	TRBJ2-1	many
TGCAGTGCACCCCCGGGACTAGCGGGGGGGCAGTATTCGGATACGCAGTATTTT	CSAPPGLAGGQYSDTQYF	TRBV20-1	TRBD2	TRBJ2-3	many
TGTGCCAGCAGTCCCCTTTTTCAGGACGATGAAAAACTGTTTTTT	CASSPLFQDDEKLFF	TRBV2	NA	TRBJ1-4	many
TGTGCCAGTAGTTCACCGGGACTAGCGGGGAACCCCTACAATGAGCAGTTCTTC	CASSSPGLAGNPYNEQFF	TRBV19	TRBD2	TRBJ2-1	few
TGTGCCAGCAGTACTCCTGACAGTTATCAGCCCCAGCATTTT	CASSTPDSYQPQHF	TRBV2	NA	TRBJ1-5	many
TGTGCCAGCAGTGAAGAAAGGATAGGGGCCTGGCCCAATCAGCCCCAGCATTTT	CASSEERIGAWPNQPQHF	TRBV6-1	NA	TRBJ1-5	many
TGTGCCACCAGCAGAGATCGAGGCACGGTCTCCTACAATGAGCAGTTCTTC	CATSRDRGTVSYNEQFF	TRBV15	NA	TRBJ2-1	many
TGCAGTGCTCGGACTAGCGGGGATATGGAGACCCAGTACTTC	CSARTSGDMETQYF	TRBV20-1	TRBD2	TRBJ2-5	many
TGTGCCAGCAGCGCGACTAGCGGGGCCTTCAACACCGGGGAGCTGTTTTTT	CASSATSGAFNTGELFF	TRBV2	TRBD2	TRBJ2-2	many
TGTGCCAGCAGACTGACAGGTTGGGCGAACTATGGCTACACCTTC	CASRLTGWANYGYTF	TRBV6-1	NA	TRBJ1-2	many
TGTGCCAGCAGGAGAATCTCCCACGAGCAGTACTTC	CASRRISHEQYF	TRBV2	NA	TRBJ2-7	many
TGTGCCAGCAGCCAAGGCACCCTGGGATATGGCTACACCTTC	CASSQGTLGYGYTF	TRBV3-1	NA	TRBJ1-2	many
TGTGCCACCCGGGGGACAGCTAATTATAGCAATCAGCCCCAGCATTTT	CATRGTANYSNQPQHF	TRBV2	TRBD1	TRBJ1-5	many
TGTGCCAGCTGCCCCGAGGGTGGGTGGGAGACCCAGTACTTC	CASCPEGGWETQYF	TRBV25-1	NA	TRBJ2-5	few
TGCGCCAGCAGCGCCCTCTTTGATGAAGCTTTCTTT	CASSALFDEAFF	TRBV5-1	NA	TRBJ1-1	few
TGTGCCAGCAGCCAAGGACAGGGAATGAACACTGAAGCTTTCTTT	CASSQGQGMNTEAFF	TRBV4-1	TRBD1	TRBJ1-1	many
TGCAGCGTTGGGCAGGTGATGAACACTGAAGCTTTCTTT	CSVGQVMNTEAFF	TRBV29-1	NA	TRBJ1-1	many
TGTGCCAGCAGCGGTGCGGGACAGGGGGCATCCATTCAGTACTTC	CASSGAGQGASIQYF	TRBV12-3/TRBV12-4	TRBD1	TRBJ2-4	many
TGTGCCAGCAGCCAGCGGGACAGACAAAAAGCTTTCTTT	CASSQRDRQKAFF	TRBV4-2	TRBD1	TRBJ1-1	few
TGCGCCAGCAGCAACCCCCGGGAGCCCCAGCATTTT	CASSNPREPQHF	TRBV4-1	NA	TRBJ1-5	few
TGTGCCAGCAGTTTTACAGGGCTGAGCACCGGGGAGCTGTTTTTT	CASSFTGLSTGELFF	TRBV27	NA	TRBJ2-2	many
TGCGCCAGCAGCCCGGGACAGGGTGGCACTGAAGCTTTCTTT	CASSPGQGGTEAFF	TRBV4-1	TRBD1	TRBJ1-1	NA
TGTGCCAGCCAACGACTAGCGGGGGGTTCCGAACCCGGGGAGCTGTTTTTT	CASQRLAGGSEPGELFF	TRBV6-1	TRBD2	TRBJ2-2	few
TGCGCCAGCAGATCACAGGTCACTGAAGCTTTCTTT	CASRSQVTEAFF	TRBV4-1	NA	TRBJ1-1	many
TGTGCCAGCAGTTACATCAAGGGACAGGGAAATAATTCACCCCTCCACTTT	CASSYIKGQGNNSPLHF	TRBV6-2/TRBV6-3	TRBD1	TRBJ1-6	NA
TGTGCCAGCAGCCTTACTCTAGCGGGGGGCGCAGAGACCCAGTACTTC	CASSLTLAGGAETQYF	TRBV11-2	TRBD2	TRBJ2-5	NA
TGTGCCACCAGTGATGGAGCGGGGGGGCCCCCCGGGGAGCTGTTTTTT	CATSDGAGGPPGELFF	TRBV24-1	TRBD2	TRBJ2-2	NA
TGCGCCAGCAGCTTGGTGGGGACAGGGGAAGATAATGAGCAGTTCTTC	CASSLVGTGEDNEQFF	TRBV5-1	TRBD1	TRBJ2-1	many
TGTGCCAGCAGCCGACAGGGTGCGTGGAACACCGGGGAGCTGTTTTTT	CASSRQGAWNTGELFF	TRBV5-5	TRBD1	TRBJ2-2	many
TGTGCCAGCAGTTTTACCAACCAAGAGACCCAGTACTTC	CASSFTNQETQYF	TRBV11-2	NA	TRBJ2-5	many
TGTGCCAGCTCACCGGGACGGGAGACCTACGAGCAGTACTTC	CASSPGRETYEQYF	TRBV18	NA	TRBJ2-7	NA
TGTGCCAGCAGCCCCGGGACACCAATGTACCAAGAGACCCAGTACTTC	CASSPGTPMYQETQYF	TRBV5-4	NA	TRBJ2-5	many
TGTGCCAGCAGCCCTGTCCTGGGCCCACGGACTGAAGCTTTCTTT	CASSPVLGPRTEAFF	TRBV27	NA	TRBJ1-1	many
TGTGCCAGCGGGTCGGCGGGACATTATAATTCACCCCTCCACTTT	CASGSAGHYNSPLHF	TRBV2	NA	TRBJ1-6	many
TGTGCCAGCAGCCAAGAAGGGGGGACTGTGGAGACCCAGTACTTC	CASSQEGGTVETQYF	TRBV3-1	NA	TRBJ2-5	many
TGTGCCAGCAGCTTAGGGATGACCTACGAGCAGTACTTC	CASSLGMTYEQYF	TRBV9	NA	TRBJ2-7	few
TGCAGTGCTGGGGGCGGGACTAGCGGGTACAATGAGCAGTTCTTC	CSAGGGTSGYNEQFF	TRBV20-1	TRBD2	TRBJ2-1	NA
TGCAGCGTAAGACAGGGAGACGTAACTCAGAAACTGTTTTTT	CSVRQGDVTQKLFF	TRBV29-1	TRBD1	TRBJ1-4	few
TGCGCCAGCACTCCTGGGGGGGTAAACGAGCAGTACTTC	CASTPGGVNEQYF	TRBV10-2	TRBD2	TRBJ2-7	many
TGTGCCAGCAGTTACAAGGACAGGGGATCTGGCTACACCTTC	CASSYKDRGSGYTF	TRBV6-9	TRBD1	TRBJ1-2	NA
TGTGCCGGCAGCCCGACTAGCGGGGCGATCGAGCAGTACTTC	CAGSPTSGAIEQYF	TRBV7-9	TRBD2	TRBJ2-7	few
TGCAGTGCTAGAGATCTACAGGGGATAGGGTACACTGAAGCTTTCTTT	CSARDLQGIGYTEAFF	TRBV20-1	TRBD1	TRBJ1-1	many
TGTGCCAGCAGCTTAGATAATTCACCCCTCCACTTT	CASSLDNSPLHF	TRBV7-9	NA	TRBJ1-6	many
TGTGCCAGCAGTTCCGGAGGGCTTCGAGGCTACACCTTC	CASSSGGLRGYTF	TRBV27	NA	TRBJ1-2	many
TGTGCCAGCAGCCGTGAGGGGACAGGGGTAAGGAACACTGAAGCTTTCTTT	CASSREGTGVRNTEAFF	TRBV5-4	TRBD1	TRBJ1-1	NA
TGTGCCAGCAGCAGGGCGGAGGATTTTGGCTACACCTTC	CASSRAEDFGYTF	TRBV3-1	NA	TRBJ1-2	many
TGTGCCAGCAGCAACCTTCCCACAGATACGCAGTATTTT	CASSNLPTDTQYF	TRBV7-2	NA	TRBJ2-3	many
TGTGCCAGCAGTAGACCTGGGACAGGGGGTTACGAGCAGTACTTC	CASSRPGTGGYEQYF	TRBV5-8	TRBD1	TRBJ2-7	many